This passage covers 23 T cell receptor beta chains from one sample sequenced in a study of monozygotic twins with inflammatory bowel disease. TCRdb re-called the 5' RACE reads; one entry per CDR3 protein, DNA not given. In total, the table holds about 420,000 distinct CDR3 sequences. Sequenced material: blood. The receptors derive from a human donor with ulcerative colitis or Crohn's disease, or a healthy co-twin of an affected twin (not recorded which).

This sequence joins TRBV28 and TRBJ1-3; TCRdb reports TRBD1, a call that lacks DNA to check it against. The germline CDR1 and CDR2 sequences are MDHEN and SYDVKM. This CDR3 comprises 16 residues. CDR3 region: CASSPGDASSGNTIYF.

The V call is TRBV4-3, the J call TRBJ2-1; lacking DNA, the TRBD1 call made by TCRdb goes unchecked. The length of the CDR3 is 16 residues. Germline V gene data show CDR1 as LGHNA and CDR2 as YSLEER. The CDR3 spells CASSRGELVSYNEQFF.

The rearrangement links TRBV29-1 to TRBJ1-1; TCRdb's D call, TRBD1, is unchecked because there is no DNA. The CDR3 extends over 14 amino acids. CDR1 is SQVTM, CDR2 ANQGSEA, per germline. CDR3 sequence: CSVDTRDRNTEAFF.

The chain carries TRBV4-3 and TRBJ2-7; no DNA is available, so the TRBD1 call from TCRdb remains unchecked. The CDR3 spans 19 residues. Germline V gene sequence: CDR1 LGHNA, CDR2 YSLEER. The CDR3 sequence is CASSQVTGTSSMPNYEQYF.

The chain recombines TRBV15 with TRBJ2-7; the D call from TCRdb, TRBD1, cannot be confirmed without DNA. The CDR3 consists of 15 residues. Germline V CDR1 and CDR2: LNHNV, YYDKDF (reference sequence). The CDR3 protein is CATSTSFGRGYEQYF.

This CDR3 is CASSLLPGRESYEQYF. The rearrangement joins TRBV5-5 to TRBJ2-7. Germline CDR1 and CDR2: SGHKS and YYEKEE (reference sequence). The CDR3 extends over 16 amino acids.

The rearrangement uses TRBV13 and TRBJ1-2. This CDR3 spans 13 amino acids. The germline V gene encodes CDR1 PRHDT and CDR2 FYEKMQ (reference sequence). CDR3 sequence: CASSSLSGYGYTF.

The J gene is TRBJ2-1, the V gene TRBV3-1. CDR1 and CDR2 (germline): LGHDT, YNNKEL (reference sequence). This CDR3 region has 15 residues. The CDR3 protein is CASSQQSRLYNEQFF.

The CDR3 sequence: CASKRGDTNYGYTF. The chain links TRBV27 to TRBJ1-2. The CDR3 is made up of 14 amino acids. CDR1 and CDR2 (germline): MNHEY, SMNVEV (reference sequence).

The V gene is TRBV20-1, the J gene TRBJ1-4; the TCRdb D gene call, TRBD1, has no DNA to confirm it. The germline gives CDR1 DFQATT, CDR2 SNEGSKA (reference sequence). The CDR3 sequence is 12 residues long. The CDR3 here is CSARADHEKLFF.

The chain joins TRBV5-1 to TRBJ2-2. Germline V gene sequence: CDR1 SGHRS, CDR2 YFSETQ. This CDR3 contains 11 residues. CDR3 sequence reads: CASSFVGELFF.

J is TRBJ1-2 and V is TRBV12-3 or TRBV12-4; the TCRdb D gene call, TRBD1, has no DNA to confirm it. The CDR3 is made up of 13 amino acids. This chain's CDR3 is CASSLSRVDGYTF.

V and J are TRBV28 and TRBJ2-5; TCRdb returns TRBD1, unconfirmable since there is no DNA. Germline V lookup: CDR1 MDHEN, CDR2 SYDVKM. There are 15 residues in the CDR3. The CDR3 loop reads CASKGWGGPQETQYF.

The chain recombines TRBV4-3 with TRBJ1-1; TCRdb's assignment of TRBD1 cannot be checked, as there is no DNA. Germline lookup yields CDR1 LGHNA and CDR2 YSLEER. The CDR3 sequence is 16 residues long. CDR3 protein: CASSQDRARMNTEAFF.

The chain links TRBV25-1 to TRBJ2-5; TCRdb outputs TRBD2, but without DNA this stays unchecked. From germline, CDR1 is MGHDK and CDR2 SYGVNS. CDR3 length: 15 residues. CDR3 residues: CASSVQAGPKETQYF.

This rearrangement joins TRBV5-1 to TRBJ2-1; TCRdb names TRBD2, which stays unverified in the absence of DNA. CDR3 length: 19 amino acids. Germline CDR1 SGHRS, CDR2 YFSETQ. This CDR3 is CASSPGTSGGPSSYNEQFF.

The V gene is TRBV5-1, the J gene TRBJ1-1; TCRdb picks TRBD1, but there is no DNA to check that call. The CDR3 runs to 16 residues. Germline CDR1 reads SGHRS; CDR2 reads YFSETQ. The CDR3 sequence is CASSLNMRGSNTEAFF.

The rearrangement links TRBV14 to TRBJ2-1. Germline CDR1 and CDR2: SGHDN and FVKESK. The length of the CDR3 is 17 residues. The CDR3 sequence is CASSQGVTRSSYNEQFF.

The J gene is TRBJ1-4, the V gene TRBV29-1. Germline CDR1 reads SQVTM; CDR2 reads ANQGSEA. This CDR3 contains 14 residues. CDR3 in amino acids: CSVELWGSGEKLFF.

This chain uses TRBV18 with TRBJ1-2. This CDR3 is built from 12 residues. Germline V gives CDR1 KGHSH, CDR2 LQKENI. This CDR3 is CASSPRSDGYTF.

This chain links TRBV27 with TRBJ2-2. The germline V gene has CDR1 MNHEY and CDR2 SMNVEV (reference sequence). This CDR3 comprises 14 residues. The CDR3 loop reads CASRGPVYTGELFF.

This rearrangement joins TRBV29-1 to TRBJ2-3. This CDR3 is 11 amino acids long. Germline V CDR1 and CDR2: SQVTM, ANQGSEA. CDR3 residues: CSAGHADTQYF.

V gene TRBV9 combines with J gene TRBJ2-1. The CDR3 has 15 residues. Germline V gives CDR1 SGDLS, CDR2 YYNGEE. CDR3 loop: CASSVSGGSYNEQFF.